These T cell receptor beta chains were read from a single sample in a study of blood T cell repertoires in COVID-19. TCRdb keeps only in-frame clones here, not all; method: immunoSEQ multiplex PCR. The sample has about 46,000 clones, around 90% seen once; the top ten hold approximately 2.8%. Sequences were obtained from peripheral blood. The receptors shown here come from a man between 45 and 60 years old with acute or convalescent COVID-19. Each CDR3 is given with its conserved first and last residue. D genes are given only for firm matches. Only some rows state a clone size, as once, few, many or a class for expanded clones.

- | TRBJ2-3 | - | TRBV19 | TGTGCCAGTAGTATGATGGGGGGAGGGGGATACGATACGCAGTATTTT | CASSMMGGGGYDTQYF
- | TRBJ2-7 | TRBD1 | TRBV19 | TGTGCCAGTAGTGCCGACAGGGGGCCAACCTACGAGCAGTACTTC | CASSADRGPTYEQYF
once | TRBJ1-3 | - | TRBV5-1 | TGCGCCAGCAGCTTGAACCAGAACTCTGGAAACACCATATATTTT | CASSLNQNSGNTIYF
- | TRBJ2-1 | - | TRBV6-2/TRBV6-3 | TGTGCCAGCAGTTACGACCGGGGACAAAGGGTCTACAATGAGCAGTTCTTC | CASSYDRGQRVYNEQFF
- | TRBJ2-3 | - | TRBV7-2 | TGTGCCAGCAGCTTAGTGGGCGGGGGCCTCAGCACAGATACGCAGTATTTT | CASSLVGGGLSTDTQYF
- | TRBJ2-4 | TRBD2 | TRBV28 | TGTGCCAGCAGTTTTGGGGGGGGAGCCAAAAACATTCAGTACTTC | CASSFGGGAKNIQYF
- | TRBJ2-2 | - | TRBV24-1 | TGTGCCACCAGTGATCCGTCTGGTCGCGGCGGGGAGCTGTTTTTT | CATSDPSGRGGELFF
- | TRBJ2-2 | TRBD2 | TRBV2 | TGTGCCAGCACCATACTCCCCAGCGGGGGGACGAGGGTGACCGGGGAGCTGTTTTTT | CASTILPSGGTRVTGELFF
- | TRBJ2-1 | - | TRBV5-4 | TGTGCCAGCAGCTTGGTTGGTAGTACCAATGAGCAGTTCTTC | CASSLVGSTNEQFF
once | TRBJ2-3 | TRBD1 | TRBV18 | TGTGCCAGCTCACCGGAACAGGGACAGGGATTTAGAGATACGCAGTATTTT | CASSPEQGQGFRDTQYF
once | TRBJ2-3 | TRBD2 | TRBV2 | TGTGCCAGCAGTGAAGCGCTGATACGGGGGGGAGGGACAGATACGCAGTATTTT | CASSEALIRGGGTDTQYF
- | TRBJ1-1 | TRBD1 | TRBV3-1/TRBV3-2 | TGTGCCAGCAGCCAAGAAGGACAGGGGAACACTGAAGCTTTCTTT | CASSQEGQGNTEAFF
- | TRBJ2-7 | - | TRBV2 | TGTGCCAGCAGTGAGAGATCAACCCTCGAGCAGTACTTC | CASSERSTLEQYF
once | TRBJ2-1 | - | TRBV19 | TGTGCCAGTAGTACCCGACGGACTCTCAGCTCCTACAATGAGCAGTTCTTC | CASSTRRTLSSYNEQFF
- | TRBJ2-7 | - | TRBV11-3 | TGTGCCAGCAGCTTTTCTGGCGGCTACGAGCAGTACTTC | CASSFSGGYEQYF
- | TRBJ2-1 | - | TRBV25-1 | TGTGCCAGCAGTGATATAGGGGCCTCCTACAATGAGCAGTTCTTC | CASSDIGASYNEQFF
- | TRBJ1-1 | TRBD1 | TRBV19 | TGTGCCAGTAGTGGATCCCGGGACAGCACTGAAGCTTTCTTT | CASSGSRDSTEAFF
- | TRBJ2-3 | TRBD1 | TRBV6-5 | TGTGCCAGCAGTTACTCGAATCAGGGGGTAGGAGATACGCAGTATTTT | CASSYSNQGVGDTQYF
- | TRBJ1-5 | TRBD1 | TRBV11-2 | TGTGCCAGCAGCAGGGACAGGGGGCATCAGCCCCAGCATTTT | CASSRDRGHQPQHF
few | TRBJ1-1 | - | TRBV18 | TGTGCCAGCTCACCACGCAGGGGTGGTGAAGCTTTCTTT | CASSPRRGGEAFF
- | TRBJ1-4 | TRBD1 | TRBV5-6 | TGTGCCAGCAGCTTGCAAAAGGGGGCGCGATTTAATGAAAAACTGTTTTTT | CASSLQKGARFNEKLFF
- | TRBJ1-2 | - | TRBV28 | TGTGCCAGCAGCTCGAAGCATGGCTACACCTTC | CASSSKHGYTF
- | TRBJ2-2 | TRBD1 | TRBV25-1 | TGTGCCAGCAAAAAGACAGGGGGCCAAACCGGGGAGCTGTTTTTT | CASKKTGGQTGELFF
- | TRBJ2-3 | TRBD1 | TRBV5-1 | TGCGCCAGCAGCAGGGACAGGGGAGCCACAGATACGCAGTATTTT | CASSRDRGATDTQYF
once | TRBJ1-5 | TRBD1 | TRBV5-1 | TGCGCCAGCAGCCCGGGGGACAGCGTAAATAGCAATCAGCCCCAGCATTTT | CASSPGDSVNSNQPQHF
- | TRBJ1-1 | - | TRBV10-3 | TGTGCCATCTCAGGCGGGGGGGGCACTGAAGCTTTCTTT | CAISGGGGTEAFF
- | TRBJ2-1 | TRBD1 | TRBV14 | TGTGCCAGCAGCGGCGACAGGGGGCTTAATGAGCAGTTCTTC | CASSGDRGLNEQFF
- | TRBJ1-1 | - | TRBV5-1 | TGCGCCAGCAGTTTGGCAGCAACTATGGTGAACACTGAAGCTTTCTTT | CASSLAATMVNTEAFF
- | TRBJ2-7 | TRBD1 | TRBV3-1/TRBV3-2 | TGTGCCAGCAGCCAAGGGACAGGGGGCTACGAGCAGTACTTC | CASSQGTGGYEQYF
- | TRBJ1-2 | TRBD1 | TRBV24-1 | TGTGCCACCAGTGAGAGGACAGGGGGGGCCCATGGCTACACCTTC | CATSERTGGAHGYTF
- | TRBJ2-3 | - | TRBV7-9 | TGTGCCAGCAGCTTAGGCGCTAGCCTGGGTAGCACAGATACGCAGTATTTT | CASSLGASLGSTDTQYF
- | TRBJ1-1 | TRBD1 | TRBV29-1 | TGCAGCGCGGATCGGGACAGGGGGTTTAACACTGAAGCTTTCTTT | CSADRDRGFNTEAFF
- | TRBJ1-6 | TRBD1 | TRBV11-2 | TGTGCCAGCAGGAGGTTGCCCGGGACAGAAAATTCACCCCTCCACTTT | CASRRLPGTENSPLHF
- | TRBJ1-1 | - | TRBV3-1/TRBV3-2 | TGTGCCAGCAGCCAAGGGGCAGGGAGGACGGGTGAAGCTTTCTTT | CASSQGAGRTGEAFF
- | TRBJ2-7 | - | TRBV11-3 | TGTGCCAGCAGCTTAGCCGGGCAGGGAACCTACGAGCAGTACTTC | CASSLAGQGTYEQYF
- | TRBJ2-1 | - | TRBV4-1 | TGCGCCAGCAGCCAAGAAAATAGGGGTGAGCAGTTCTTC | CASSQENRGEQFF
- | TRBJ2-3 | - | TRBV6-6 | TGTGCCAGCAGCCTCACAGATACGCAGTATTTT | CASSLTDTQYF
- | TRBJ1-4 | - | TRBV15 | TGTGCCACCAGCAGAGATGCGGGCATCGATGAAAAACTGTTTTTT | CATSRDAGIDEKLFF
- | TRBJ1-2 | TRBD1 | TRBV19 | TGTGCCAGTTCCGATACCGGGACAGGTCTTTATGGCTACACCTTC | CASSDTGTGLYGYTF
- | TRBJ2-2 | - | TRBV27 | TGTGCCAGCAGTTCCGGGAATTCCGACACCGGGGAGCTGTTTTTT | CASSSGNSDTGELFF
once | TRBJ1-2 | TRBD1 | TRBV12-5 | TGTGCTAGTGGACTACAGGGGCTCTATGGCTACACCTTC | CASGLQGLYGYTF
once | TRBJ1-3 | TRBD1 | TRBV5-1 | TGCGCCAGCAGCTTGGCCGGCACAGGGGAATACTCTGGAAACACCATATATTTT | CASSLAGTGEYSGNTIYF
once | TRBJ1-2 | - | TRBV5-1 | TGCGCCAGCAGCTTGGGGCAGTACCCTAACTATGGCTACACCTTC | CASSLGQYPNYGYTF
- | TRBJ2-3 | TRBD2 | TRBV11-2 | TGTGCCAGCAGCTTAGATTCTTCAGCGGGAAACACAGATACGCAGTATTTT | CASSLDSSAGNTDTQYF
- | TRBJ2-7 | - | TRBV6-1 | TGTGCCAGCAGTGAAATCCAGGGTTTTTACGAGCAGTACTTC | CASSEIQGFYEQYF
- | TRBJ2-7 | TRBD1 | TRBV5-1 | TGCGCCAGCAGCTTGGCATCGGGACAGCCGGCTGGCGAGCAGTACTTC | CASSLASGQPAGEQYF
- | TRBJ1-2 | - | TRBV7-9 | TGTGCCAGCAGCCAAAGGGACAAGGAGGTCTATGGCTACACCTTC | CASSQRDKEVYGYTF
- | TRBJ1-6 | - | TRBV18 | TGTGCCAGCTCAGCGGACGGAGGGAATTCACCCCTCCACTTT | CASSADGGNSPLHF
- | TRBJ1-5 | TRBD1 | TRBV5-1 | TGCGCCAGCTCGCCGGACAGGGGGCTTGGACAGCCCCAGCATTTT | CASSPDRGLGQPQHF
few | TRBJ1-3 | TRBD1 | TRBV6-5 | TGTGCCAGCAGTTATGTACAGGGGTCGGGAAACACCATATATTTT | CASSYVQGSGNTIYF
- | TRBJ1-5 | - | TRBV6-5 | TGTGCCAGCCGAGGAGGGGTCAATCAGCCCCAGCATTTT | CASRGGVNQPQHF